A single sample gave rise to the 11 T cell receptor beta chains below, sequenced in a study of OX40 agonist ivuxolimab in advanced cancers. Clones were read by immunoSEQ multiplex PCR, and TCRdb kept only the in-frame ones, dropping some. The sample consists of tens of thousands of clones, around 86% of them appearing once. The sequencing here drew on CD4+ or CD8+ T cells sorted from blood, taken in a trial of the OX40 agonist ivuxolimab. The receptors come from an adult with an advanced solid tumor such as melanoma, head and neck, liver or kidney cancer.

CDR3 amino acids: CASSSSGTGSQETQYF. CDR3 coding DNA: TGTGCCAGCAGCTCGTCCGGGACAGGGTCCCAAGAGACCCAGTACTTC. The rearrangement uses TRBV5-6 and TRBJ2-5, with 9 positions matching TRBD1. The germline gives CDR1 SGHDT, CDR2 YYEEEE. The CDR3 is 16 residues long. V shed 3 bases, J shed 1 base, and the junction held 7 bases outside the gene matches.

The chain joins TRBV28 to TRBJ2-3; possible D gene TRBD2, 6 bases. V was clipped by 4 bases and J by 1 base, with 18 bases between them. The germline V gene has CDR1 MDHEN and CDR2 SYDVKM. The CDR3 length is 17 residues. CDR3 DNA: TGTGCCAGCAGTTCCTTTTTGACCGGGACTGGCACAGATACGCAGTATTTT. It is translated as CASSSFLTGTGTDTQYF. Looking up the rest from reference TRBV28 and TRBJ2-3 gives the full variable domain: DVKVTQSSRYLVKRTGEKVFLECVQDMDHENMFWYRQDPGLGLRLIYFSYDVKMKEKGDIPEGYSVSREKKERFSLILESASTNQTSMYLCASSSFLTGTGTDTQYFGPGTRLTVL.

The genes are TRBV11-3 and TRBJ2-3, with D perhaps TRBD2 (6 bases). Trimming took off 3 bases at V and 6 bases at J, with 13 bases between the two ends. Germline V gene lookup returns CDR1 SGHNT and CDR2 YENEEA. This CDR3 region has 14 residues. The CDR3 here is CASSFRDWHDTQYF. In DNA, the CDR3 is TGTGCCAGCAGCTTCCGGGACTGGCACGATACGCAGTATTTT. Full variable domain (missing parts from reference TRBV11-3 and TRBJ2-3): EAGVVQSPRYKIIEKKQPVAFWCNPISGHNTLYWYLQNLGQGPELLIRYENEEAVDDSQLPKDRFSAERLKGVDSTLKIQPAELGDSAVYLCASSFRDWHDTQYFGPGTRLTVL.

This clone appeared a few times. This chain uses TRBV28 with TRBJ1-5; D is unclear. CDR3 length equals 15 residues. Germline CDR1 is MDHEN and CDR2 is SYDVKM. Trimming shortened V by 5 bases and J by 2 bases, and 13 bases separated the two germline ends. CDR3 DNA sequence: TGTGCCAGCAGTCCCCTTGTGGAGGGCAATCAGCCCCAGCATTTT. This sequence encodes CASSPLVEGNQPQHF.

The genes are TRBV7-9 and TRBJ1-1, with D unclear. Germline CDR1 reads SEHNR; CDR2 reads FQNEAQ (reference sequence). Trimming shortened V by 3 bases and J by 1 base, and 6 bases separated the two germline ends. This CDR3 is 13 amino acids long. Here the CDR3 DNA reads TGTGCCAGCAGCTTCGTAGGGAACACTGAAGCTTTCTTT. Protein product: CASSFVGNTEAFF.

The chain is built from TRBV6-6 and TRBJ1-4; 9 nucleotides line up with TRBD1. Germline lookup yields CDR1 MNHNY and CDR2 SVGAGI (reference sequence). The CDR3 extends over 14 amino acids. J lost 8 bases, V lost 4 bases, and 5 bases had no gene match. The chain's CDR3 is CASSSPTGGEKLFF. The CDR3 DNA reads TGTGCCAGCAGTTCTCCGACAGGGGGGGAAAAACTGTTTTTT.

This chain uses TRBV7-2 with TRBJ2-2; D gene unclear. The CDR3 is 14 residues long. Germline CDR1 reads SGHTA; CDR2 reads FQGNSA. The V end was cut by 4 bases, the J end by 3 bases, with 9 bases between. CDR3 in DNA: TGTGCCAGCAGCTCAGAAACATACACCGGGGAGCTGTTTTTT. Its translation: CASSSETYTGELFF.

V gene TRBV6-5 combines with J gene TRBJ2-7, with D perhaps being TRBD1 or TRBD2 (5 bases each). This CDR3 region has 13 residues. Germline lookup yields CDR1 MNHEY and CDR2 SVGAGI. Trimming left V 6 bases short and J 7 bases short, with 16 bases between. The CDR3 sequence: CASSPGTHREQYV. CDR3 DNA: TGTGCCAGCAGCCCAGGGACGCATAGGGAGCAGTACGTC.

This chain joins TRBV25-1 and TRBJ1-2, with 7 bases lining up with TRBD1. The trim removed 4 bases at V and 8 bases at J, leaving 13 bases unmatched. The germline gives CDR1 MGHDK, CDR2 SYGVNS. This CDR3 spans 15 amino acids. For the CDR3, the DNA is TGTGCCAGCAGTGGCCCGGGACAGCTAGACAGGGGCTACACCTTC. Protein: CASSGPGQLDRGYTF.

The V and J genes are TRBV27 and TRBJ1-2, with D tentatively TRBD1 (5 bases). Germline CDR1 MNHEY, CDR2 SMNVEV (reference sequence). CDR3 length: 14 residues. Trimming stripped 6 bases from V and 4 bases from J, with 15 bases between. For the CDR3, the DNA is TGTGCCAGCAGGACTCCCCGGGACGTCTATGGCTACACCTTC. This gives the protein CASRTPRDVYGYTF.

The chain employs TRBV18 and TRBJ1-1; D is undetermined. The CDR3 is made up of 11 amino acids. Germline CDR1 KGHSH, CDR2 LQKENI. Deletions cut 3 bases from V and 5 bases from J, with 4 bases between. The CDR3 DNA sequence: TGTGCCAGCTCACCCGGGACTGAAGCTTTCTTT. Translated: CASSPGTEAFF.